This entry describes one T cell receptor (beta chain). CDR3 length: 14 residues. Germline V gene lookup returns CDR1 MGHDK and CDR2 SYGVNS. V shed 3 bases, J shed 4 bases, and the junction held 5 bases outside the gene matches. Primers for the PCR totalled 60 Vbeta and 13 Jbeta. Profiling relied on immunoSEQ multiplex PCR, and the TCRdb table lists in-frame clones only, not all of them. Of tens of thousands of clones detected, roughly four fifths appear once; the ten largest clones hold about 1.4%. This specimen belongs to a study of cytomegalovirus exposure and HLA in healthy donors. The sample was PBMCs. The V gene is TRBV25-1, the J gene TRBJ2-5; 7 bases match TRBD1. The source is a man aged 25-45 years in good health and CMV-seronegative. This CDR3 is CASSDRQGTETQYF. CDR3 sequence (DNA): TGTGCCAGCAGTGACCGACAGGGTACAGAGACCCAGTACTTC.